This passage covers 25 T cell receptor beta chains from one sample sequenced in a study of T-cell memory formation after mild COVID-19. TCRdb itself ran the 5' RACE reads through MiXCR, one entry per CDR3 protein. The sample contains around 180,000 distinct CDR3 sequences, less than 20% of which appear only once. The sample taken for sequencing was PBMCs or a T cell subset sorted from them (not recorded which). These receptors were collected from a man younger than 30 who had mild COVID-19 (a few samples of this study predate the infection). Cell type and time point are not known.

This clonotype was counted only a few times. The J gene is TRBJ2-1, the V gene TRBV4-3; tentatively, D is TRBD1 or TRBD2 (5 bases each). The CDR3 contains 15 residues. In germline, CDR1 is LGHNA, CDR2 YSLEER. V was pared by 4 bases and J by 2 bases, with 12 bases between. DNA of the CDR3: TGCGCCAGCAGCCCCGAACCGGGGCCCTACAATGAGCAGTTCTTC. Protein: CASSPEPGPYNEQFF.

This chain joins TRBV7-2 and TRBJ1-4; tentative D call: TRBD1 (6 bases). The V end lost 5 bases, the J end lost 2 bases, and 24 bases lay between the germline ends. CDR1 is SGHTA and CDR2 is FQGNSA in the germline V gene. The length of the CDR3 is 19 residues. The CDR3 DNA follows: TGTGCCAGCAGCCTCACCCGCAGGGGAAGGGGTGGGACTAATGAAAAACTGTTTTTT. This encodes CASSLTRRGRGGTNEKLFF.

This clonotype was seen a handful of times. The rearrangement joins TRBV14 to TRBJ1-1; a weak D match, TRBD1 (6 bases). The CDR3 runs to 14 residues. Germline CDR1 is SGHDN and CDR2 is FVKESK. Trimming cost V 4 bases and J 1 base, with 10 bases left between them. The CDR3 DNA sequence: TGTGCCAGCAGCCGCCTACAGGGGAACACTGAAGCTTTCTTT. As protein: CASSRLQGNTEAFF.

At least ten counts were recorded for this clonotype. V usage is TRBV24-1 and J usage is TRBJ2-1; D may correspond to TRBD1 or TRBD2 (5 bases each). CDR3 length: 14 residues. CDR1 and CDR2 (germline): KGHDR, SFDVKD. V was pared by 5 bases and J by 4 bases, with 11 bases between. The CDR3 DNA reads TGTGCCACCAGTGTAGGGGAGATTTACAATGAGCAGTTCTTC. Amino acid sequence: CATSVGEIYNEQFF.

This clonotype was counted only a few times. The rearrangement joins TRBV6-6 to TRBJ2-7; 8 nucleotides agree with TRBD1. V lost 5 bases and J lost 0; bases outside the gene matches: 6. The CDR3 consists of 15 residues. CDR1 and CDR2 (germline): MNHNY, SVGAGI (reference sequence). As DNA, the CDR3 is TGTGCCAGCAGTCCACGACAGGGGCCCTCCTACGAGCAGTACTTC. Amino acids: CASSPRQGPSYEQYF.

This clonotype was seen a few times. V gene TRBV5-6 combines with J gene TRBJ1-1, with D possibly TRBD1 on 6 matching bases. The V and J ends lost 1 base and 0 bases respectively, with 7 bases between them. Germline V gene sequence: CDR1 SGHDT, CDR2 YYEEEE. CDR3 size: 14 residues. The CDR3 nucleotides read TGTGCCAGCAGCTTGTGGACAGTGAACACTGAAGCTTTCTTT. This encodes CASSLWTVNTEAFF. Looking up the rest from reference TRBV5-6 and TRBJ1-1 gives the full variable domain: DAGVTQSPTHLIKTRGQQVTLRCSPKSGHDTVSWYQQALGQGPQFIFQYYEEEERQRGNFPDRFSGHQFPNYSSELNVNALLLGDSALYLCASSLWTVNTEAFFGQGTRLTVV.

V gene TRBV7-3 combines with J gene TRBJ1-1; 7 bases are shared with TRBD1. V gave up 1 base and J gave up 4 bases; unmatched junction bases: 6. Germline V lookup: CDR1 SGHTA, CDR2 FQGTGA. The CDR3 spans 15 residues. CDR3 loop: CASSLIAGGSTEAFF. The CDR3 DNA reads as TGTGCCAGCAGCTTAATAGCAGGGGGGTCCACTGAAGCTTTCTTT. Full variable domain (remainder filled in from reference TRBV7-3 and TRBJ1-1): GAGVSQTPSNKVTEKGKYVELRCDPISGHTALYWYRQSLGQGPEFLIYFQGTGAADDSGLPNDRFFAVRPEGSVSTLKIQRTERGDSAVYLCASSLIAGGSTEAFFGQGTRLTVV.

The rearrangement joins TRBV6-5 to TRBJ2-7; 8 nucleotides line up with TRBD1. Trimming removed 6 bases from V and 3 bases from J; junction bases left unmatched: 4. This CDR3 has 13 residues. In germline, CDR1 is MNHEY, CDR2 SVGAGI. CDR3 sequence: CASRPGQDYEQYF. The CDR3 nucleotides are TGTGCCAGCAGACCGGGACAGGACTACGAGCAGTACTTC.

This clonotype appeared a few times. The rearrangement joins TRBV20-1 to TRBJ2-3, with 7 bases matching TRBD2. The CDR3 has 15 amino acids. CDR1 is DFQATT and CDR2 is SNEGSKA in the germline V gene (reference sequence). Trimming removed 1 base from V and 1 base from J; junction bases left unmatched: 5. The CDR3 region has the DNA TGCAGTGCTAGAGTCCGGGACTACCGCACAGATACGCAGTATTTT. This codes for CSARVRDYRTDTQYF.

The genes are TRBV10-2 and TRBJ2-5; 9 bases match TRBD2. CDR1 and CDR2 (germline): WSHSY, SAAADI. The ends lost 2 bases at V and 5 bases at J; junction bases unmatched: 21. The CDR3 has 20 amino acids. Here the CDR3 DNA reads TGCGCCAGCAGTGAGCCCTCGGGGCGAGCGGGGGGCATCCCTCGGGAGACCCAGTACTTC. This encodes CASSEPSGRAGGIPRETQYF.

The chain uses TRBV14 and TRBJ1-4; TRBD1 is a possible D gene (5 bases). CDR1 is SGHDN, CDR2 FVKESK, per germline. The CDR3 runs to 18 residues. V was pared by 1 base and J by 1 base, with 16 bases between. Here the CDR3 reads CASSQAGPSAGTNEKLFF. CDR3 in DNA: TGTGCCAGCAGCCAAGCGGGGCCCTCGGCGGGAACTAATGAAAAACTGTTTTTT.

The sample holds a few counts of this clonotype. The chain recombines TRBV18 with TRBJ1-5; no reliable D call. The germline gives CDR1 KGHSH, CDR2 LQKENI. The CDR3 spans 13 residues. V dropped 3 bases and J dropped 7 bases, with 10 bases sitting between them. The CDR3 DNA follows: TGTGCCAGCTCACCGGGTGGCCCGCAGCCCCAGCATTTT. Protein: CASSPGGPQPQHF.

The rearrangement links TRBV11-2 to TRBJ2-4; D is unclear. The CDR3 totals 12 residues. Deletions cut 0 bases from V and 8 bases from J, with 5 bases between. Per germline, CDR1 SGHAT and CDR2 FQNNGV. The CDR3 bases are TGTGCCAGCAGCTTAGAATACGACATTCAGTACTTC. Its protein is CASSLEYDIQYF.

This clonotype was detected only a few times. The chain uses TRBV12-3 or TRBV12-4 and TRBJ1-1; D perhaps matches TRBD1 (5 bases). Trimming stripped 7 bases from V and 10 bases from J, with 16 bases between. The CDR3 sequence is 12 residues long. For the CDR3, the DNA is TGTGCCAGCATGCGACTGGGGCGCACAGCTTTCTTT. It encodes CASMRLGRTAFF.

The table lists this clonotype with a few counts. DNA for the CDR3: TGTGCCAGCAGCTTTGGGCACGGGGATCAGCCCCAGCATTTT. This encodes CASSFGHGDQPQHF. The chain uses TRBV7-9 and TRBJ1-5, with no clear D. Per germline, CDR1 SEHNR and CDR2 FQNEAQ (reference sequence). Trimming shortened V by 3 bases and J by 5 bases, and 11 bases separated the two germline ends. The CDR3 is 14 residues long. The full variable domain, with the rest looked up from reference TRBV7-9 and TRBJ1-5, is DTGVSQNPRHKITKRGQNVTFRCDPISEHNRLYWYRQTLGQGPEFLTYFQNEAQLEKSRLLSDRFSAERPKGSFSTLEIQRTEQGDSAMYLCASSFGHGDQPQHFGDGTRLSIL.

V gene TRBV7-2 combines with J gene TRBJ2-5; perhaps TRBD2 as D (7 bases). Per germline, CDR1 SGHTA and CDR2 FQGNSA. Trimming took 5 bases from V and 1 from J, leaving 14 bases between them. This CDR3 spans 15 amino acids. CDR3 bases: TGTGCCAGCAGCCGGGGGGCCCCAGTCCAAGAGACCCAGTACTTC. It codes for CASSRGAPVQETQYF.

This rearrangement joins TRBV5-6 to TRBJ2-6, with D unresolved. The ends were cut back, 2 bases at V and 3 bases at J, with 3 bases in the middle. Germline assignment: CDR1 SGHDT and CDR2 YYEEEE. The CDR3 runs to 13 residues. The chain's CDR3 is CASSFGGANVLTF. CDR3 sequence (DNA): TGTGCCAGCAGCTTCGGTGGGGCCAACGTCCTGACTTTC. The variable domain in full, with the rest retrieved from reference TRBV5-6 and TRBJ2-6, is DAGVTQSPTHLIKTRGQQVTLRCSPKSGHDTVSWYQQALGQGPQFIFQYYEEEERQRGNFPDRFSGHQFPNYSSELNVNALLLGDSALYLCASSFGGANVLTFGAGSRLTVL.

This clonotype has more than one count but fewer than ten. V is TRBV6-5 and J is TRBJ1-5; maybe TRBD1 (5 bases). V dropped 8 bases and J dropped 3 bases, with 8 bases sitting between them. The CDR3 totals 12 residues. CDR1 and CDR2 (germline): MNHEY, SVGAGI. The CDR3 here is CASGAFNQPQHF. In DNA form, the CDR3 reads TGTGCCAGCGGGGCTTTCAATCAGCCCCAGCATTTT.

This clonotype occurred a few times. The chain combines TRBV4-3 with TRBJ1-3; D unclear. There are 16 residues in the CDR3. V was pared by 0 bases and J by 2 bases, with 11 bases between. The germline CDR1 and CDR2 sequences are LGHNA and YSLEER. The CDR3 loop is CASSQDSAVPGNTIYF. The CDR3 nucleotides read TGCGCCAGCAGCCAAGATTCCGCAGTACCTGGAAACACCATATATTTT.

This chain links TRBV20-1 with TRBJ1-6, with 11 bases fitting TRBD1. The CDR3 extends over 14 amino acids. Germline CDR1 is DFQATT and CDR2 is SNEGSKA (reference sequence). V gave up 6 bases and J gave up 6 bases; unmatched junction bases: 4. This CDR3 is CSAMGQGVNSPLHF. The CDR3 nucleotides are TGCAGTGCCATGGGACAGGGGGTTAATTCACCCCTCCACTTT.

This clonotype has a handful of counts. This chain uses TRBV20-1 with TRBJ2-5; 7 positions agree with TRBD2. The germline V gene encodes CDR1 DFQATT and CDR2 SNEGSKA (reference sequence). The CDR3 runs 14 residues. V shed 6 bases, J shed 0 bases, and the junction held 7 bases outside the gene matches. The CDR3 DNA reads as TGCAGTGCACTGGCGGGAGCTTACCAAGAGACCCAGTACTTC. Its translation is CSALAGAYQETQYF.

This chain links TRBV5-1 with TRBJ1-2, with 8 positions matching TRBD1. The ends lost 4 bases at V and 6 bases at J; junction bases unmatched: 5. Looked up from germline, CDR1 is SGHRS and CDR2 is YFSETQ. The CDR3 has 13 amino acids. CDR3 coding DNA: TGCGCCAGCAGCCGGACAGGGAGCGATGGCTACACCTTC. Amino acids: CASSRTGSDGYTF.

This clonotype was detected a few times. The rearrangement uses TRBV7-3 and TRBJ2-1; 10 nucleotides align to TRBD1. With V trimmed by 2 bases and J by 7 bases, 8 bases remained unmatched. Germline V gene data show CDR1 as SGHTA and CDR2 as FQGTGA. This CDR3 comprises 16 residues. The CDR3 loop is CASSLYGTGERNEQFF. DNA for the CDR3: TGTGCCAGCAGCTTATATGGGACAGGGGAGAGAAATGAGCAGTTCTTC. The whole variable domain, filled in from reference TRBV7-3 and TRBJ2-1, reads GAGVSQTPSNKVTEKGKYVELRCDPISGHTALYWYRQSLGQGPEFLIYFQGTGAADDSGLPNDRFFAVRPEGSVSTLKIQRTERGDSAVYLCASSLYGTGERNEQFFGPGTRLTVL.

The rearrangement joins TRBV12-3 or TRBV12-4 to TRBJ2-1, with a weak D call TRBD1 (5 bases). The CDR3 has 13 residues. V was cut by 4 bases and J by 9 bases, with 13 bases left in between. CDR3 DNA: TGTGCCAGCAGTTCCCAGGGTAGGGGTGAGCAGTTCTTC. Residues: CASSSQGRGEQFF.

This chain joins TRBV28 and TRBJ1-5; a possible D gene is TRBD1 (6 bases). CDR3 length: 18 amino acids. Trimming stripped 3 bases from V and 0 bases from J, with 18 bases between. Germline-derived CDR1 and CDR2 are MDHEN and SYDVKM. The CDR3 nucleotides read TGTGCCAGCAGTTTCCCGCTCGCCTGGGGGCGTAGCAATCAGCCCCAGCATTTT. Protein: CASSFPLAWGRSNQPQHF.